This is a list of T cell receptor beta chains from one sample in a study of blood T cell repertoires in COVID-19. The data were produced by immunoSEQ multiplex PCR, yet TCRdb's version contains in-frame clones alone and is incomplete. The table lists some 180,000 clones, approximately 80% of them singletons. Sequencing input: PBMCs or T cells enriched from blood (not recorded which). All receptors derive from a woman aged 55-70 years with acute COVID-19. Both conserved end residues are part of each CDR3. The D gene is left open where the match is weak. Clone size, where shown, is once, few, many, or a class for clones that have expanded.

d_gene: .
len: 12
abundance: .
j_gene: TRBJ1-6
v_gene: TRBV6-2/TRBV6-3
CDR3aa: CASSLINSPLHF
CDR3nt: TGTGCCAGCAGCTTAATTAATTCACCCCTCCACTTT

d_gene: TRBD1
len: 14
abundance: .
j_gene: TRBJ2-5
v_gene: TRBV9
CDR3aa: CASSAWTGGETQYF
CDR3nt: TGTGCCAGCAGCGCCTGGACAGGCGGGGAGACCCAGTACTTC

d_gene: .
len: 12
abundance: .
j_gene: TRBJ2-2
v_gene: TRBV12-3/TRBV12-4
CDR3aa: CASRTEFWELFF
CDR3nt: TGTGCCAGCAGGACAGAGTTCTGGGAGCTGTTTTTT

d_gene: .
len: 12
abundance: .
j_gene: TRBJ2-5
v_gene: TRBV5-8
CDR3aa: CASSRDFKTQYF
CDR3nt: TGTGCCAGCAGTCGGGACTTCAAGACCCAGTACTTC

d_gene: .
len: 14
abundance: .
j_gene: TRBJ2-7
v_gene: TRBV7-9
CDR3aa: CASSLETGHYEQYF
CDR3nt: TGTGCCAGCAGCTTAGAAACCGGACACTACGAGCAGTACTTC

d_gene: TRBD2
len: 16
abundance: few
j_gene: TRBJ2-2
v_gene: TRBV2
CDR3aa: CASSGGSGRNTGELFF
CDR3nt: TGTGCCAGCAGTGGGGGTAGCGGGAGGAACACCGGGGAGCTGTTTTTT

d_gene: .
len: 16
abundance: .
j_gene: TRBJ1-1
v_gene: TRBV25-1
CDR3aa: CASSDGLNTRWTEAFF
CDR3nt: TGTGCCAGCAGTGACGGATTGAATACTAGGTGGACTGAAGCTTTCTTT

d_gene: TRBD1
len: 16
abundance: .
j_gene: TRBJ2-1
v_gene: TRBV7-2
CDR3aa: CASSTEINRGANEQFF
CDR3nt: TGTGCCAGCAGCACGGAGATTAACAGGGGGGCCAATGAGCAGTTCTTC

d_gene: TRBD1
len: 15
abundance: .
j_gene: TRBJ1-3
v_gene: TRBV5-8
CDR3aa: CASSLGQGDGNTIYF
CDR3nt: TGTGCCAGCAGCTTGGGACAGGGAGACGGAAACACCATATATTTT

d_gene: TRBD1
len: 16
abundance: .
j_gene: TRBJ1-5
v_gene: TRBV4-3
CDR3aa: CASSQDSDREDQPQHF
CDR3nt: TGCGCCAGCAGCCAAGATAGCGACAGGGAGGATCAGCCCCAGCATTTT

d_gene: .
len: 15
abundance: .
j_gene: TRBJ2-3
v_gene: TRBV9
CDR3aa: CASSADGVSTDTQYF
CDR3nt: TGTGCCAGCAGCGCAGACGGGGTGAGCACAGATACGCAGTATTTT

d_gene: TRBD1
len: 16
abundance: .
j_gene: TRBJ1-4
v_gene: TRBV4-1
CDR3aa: CASSQATGQRNEKLFF
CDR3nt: TGCGCCAGCAGCCAAGCAACGGGACAGCGGAATGAAAAACTGTTTTTT

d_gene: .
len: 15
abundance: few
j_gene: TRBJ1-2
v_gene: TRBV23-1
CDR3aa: CASSQSGGSYYGYTF
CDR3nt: TGCGCCAGCAGTCAATCAGGAGGAAGTTACTATGGCTACACCTTC

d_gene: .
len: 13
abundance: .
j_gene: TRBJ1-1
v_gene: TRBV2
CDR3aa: CASRETESTEAFF
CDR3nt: TGTGCCAGCAGGGAAACCGAGAGCACTGAAGCTTTCTTT

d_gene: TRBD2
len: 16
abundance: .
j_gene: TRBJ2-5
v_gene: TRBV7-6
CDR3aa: CASSLLAGGPRETQYF
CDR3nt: TGTGCCAGCAGCTTACTAGCGGGAGGGCCTAGGGAGACCCAGTACTTC

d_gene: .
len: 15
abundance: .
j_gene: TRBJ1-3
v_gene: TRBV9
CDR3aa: CASSADTGSGNTIYF
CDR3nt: TGTGCCAGCAGCGCAGACACCGGCTCTGGAAACACCATATATTTT

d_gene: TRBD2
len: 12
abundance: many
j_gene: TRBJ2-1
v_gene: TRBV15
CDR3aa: CATRRGGGEQFF
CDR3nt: TGTGCCACCAGACGAGGCGGGGGTGAGCAGTTCTTC

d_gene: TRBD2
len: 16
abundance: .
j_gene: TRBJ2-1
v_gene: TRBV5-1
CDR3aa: CASSPSEGRVYNEQFF
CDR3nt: TGCGCCAGCAGCCCGAGTGAGGGGAGGGTGTACAATGAGCAGTTCTTC

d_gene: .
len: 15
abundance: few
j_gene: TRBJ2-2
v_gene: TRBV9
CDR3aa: CASSLSTANTGELFF
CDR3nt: TGTGCCAGCAGCCTCTCGACTGCCAACACCGGGGAGCTGTTTTTT

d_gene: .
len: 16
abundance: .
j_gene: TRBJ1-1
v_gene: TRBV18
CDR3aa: CASSPGRTKGDTEAFF
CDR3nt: TGTGCCAGCTCACCAGGCCGGACTAAAGGGGACACTGAAGCTTTCTTT

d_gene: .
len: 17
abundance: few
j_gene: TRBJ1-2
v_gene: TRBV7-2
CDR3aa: CASSQTSTDQILKGYTF
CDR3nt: TGTGCCAGCAGCCAAACTTCGACAGACCAGATACTTAAAGGCTACACCTTC

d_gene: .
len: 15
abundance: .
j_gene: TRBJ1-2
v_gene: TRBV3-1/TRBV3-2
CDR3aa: CASFPPGRGKNGYTF
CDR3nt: TGTGCCAGCTTTCCGCCCGGAAGGGGAAAAAATGGCTACACCTTC

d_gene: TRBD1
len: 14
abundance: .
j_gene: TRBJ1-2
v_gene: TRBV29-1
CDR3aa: CSVEEVHRGSGYTF
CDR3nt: TGCAGCGTTGAGGAGGTACACAGGGGCAGTGGCTACACCTTC

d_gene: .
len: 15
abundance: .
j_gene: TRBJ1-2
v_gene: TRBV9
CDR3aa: CASTRTGDTGYGYTF
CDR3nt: TGTGCCAGCACCCGAACCGGAGATACCGGCTATGGCTACACCTTC

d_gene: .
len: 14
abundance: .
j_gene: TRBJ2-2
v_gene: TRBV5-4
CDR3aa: CASSPPGAPGELFF
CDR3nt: TGTGCCAGCAGCCCACCAGGGGCCCCCGGGGAGCTGTTTTTT

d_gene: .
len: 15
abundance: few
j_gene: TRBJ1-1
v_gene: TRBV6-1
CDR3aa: CASSELLGGLTEAFF
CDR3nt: TGTGCCAGCAGTGAACTATTGGGGGGACTCACTGAAGCTTTCTTT

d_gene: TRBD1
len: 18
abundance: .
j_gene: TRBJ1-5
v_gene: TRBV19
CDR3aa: CASSIIGRQGGRVQPQHF
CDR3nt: TGTGCCAGTAGTATCATCGGTCGACAGGGGGGAAGGGTTCAGCCCCAGCATTTT

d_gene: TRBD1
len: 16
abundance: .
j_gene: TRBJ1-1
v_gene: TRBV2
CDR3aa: CASRANRGQANTEAFF
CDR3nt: TGTGCCAGCAGGGCTAACAGGGGACAAGCAAACACTGAAGCTTTCTTT

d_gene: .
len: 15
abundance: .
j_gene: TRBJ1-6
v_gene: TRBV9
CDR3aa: CASGGESSYNSPLHF
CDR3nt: TGTGCCAGCGGGGGCGAAAGCTCCTATAATTCACCCCTCCACTTT

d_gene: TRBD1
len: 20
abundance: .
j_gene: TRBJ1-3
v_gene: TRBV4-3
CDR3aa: CASSQGGTGVGWFSGNTIYF
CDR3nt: TGCGCCAGCAGCCAGGGGGGGACAGGGGTTGGTTGGTTCTCTGGAAACACCATATATTTT

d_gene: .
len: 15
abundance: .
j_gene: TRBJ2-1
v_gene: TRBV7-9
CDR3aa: CASSLDGRAYNEQFF
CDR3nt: TGTGCCAGCAGCTTAGACGGCAGGGCATACAATGAGCAGTTCTTC

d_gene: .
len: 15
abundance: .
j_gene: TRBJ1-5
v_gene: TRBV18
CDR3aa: CASSPGAGGNQPQHF
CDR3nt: TGTGCCAGCTCCCCGGGGGCGGGGGGCAATCAGCCCCAGCATTTT

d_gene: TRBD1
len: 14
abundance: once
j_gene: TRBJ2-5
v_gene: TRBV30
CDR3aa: CAWSAGGKQETQYF
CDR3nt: TGTGCCTGGAGTGCAGGGGGAAAGCAAGAGACCCAGTACTTC

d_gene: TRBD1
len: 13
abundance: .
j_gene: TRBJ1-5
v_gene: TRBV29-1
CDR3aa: CSVQGGSNQPQHF
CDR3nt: TGCAGCGTTCAGGGGGGAAGCAATCAGCCCCAGCATTTT

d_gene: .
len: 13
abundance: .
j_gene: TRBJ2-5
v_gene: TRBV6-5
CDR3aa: CASSLNRDGTQYF
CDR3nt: TGTGCCAGCAGTCTCAACAGGGATGGGACCCAGTACTTC

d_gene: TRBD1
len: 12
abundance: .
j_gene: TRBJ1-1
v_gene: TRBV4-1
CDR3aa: CASSQVNRGAFF
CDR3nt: TGCGCCAGCAGCCAAGTCAACAGGGGAGCTTTCTTT

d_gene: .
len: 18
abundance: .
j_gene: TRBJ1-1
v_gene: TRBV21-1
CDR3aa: CASSTRRGPGFLETEAFF
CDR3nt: TGTGCCAGCAGCACTCGAAGAGGGCCGGGTTTCTTAGAGACTGAAGCTTTCTTT

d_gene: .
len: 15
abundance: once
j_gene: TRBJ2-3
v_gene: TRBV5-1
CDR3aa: CASSLGEEGTDTQYF
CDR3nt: TGCGCCAGCAGCTTAGGGGAGGAGGGCACAGATACGCAGTATTTT

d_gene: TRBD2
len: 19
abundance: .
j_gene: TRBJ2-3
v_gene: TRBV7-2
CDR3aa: CASSSPKTSGITSTDTQYF
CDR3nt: TGTGCCAGCAGCTCACCTAAGACTAGCGGGATAACTAGCACAGATACGCAGTATTTT

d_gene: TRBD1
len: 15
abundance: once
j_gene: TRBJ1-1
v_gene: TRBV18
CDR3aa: CASSPRQGADTEAFF
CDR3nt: TGTGCCAGCTCACCCCGGCAGGGGGCGGACACTGAAGCTTTCTTT

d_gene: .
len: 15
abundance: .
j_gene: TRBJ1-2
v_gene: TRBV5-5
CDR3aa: CASSRQGGDPLENTF
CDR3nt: TGTGCCAGCAGCCGCCAGGGAGGGGACCCCCTTGAGAACACCTTC

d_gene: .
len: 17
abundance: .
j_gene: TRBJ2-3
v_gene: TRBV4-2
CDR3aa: CASSAGKAHSSTDTQYF
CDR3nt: TGTGCCAGCTCGGCGGGGAAGGCACACAGTAGCACAGATACGCAGTATTTT

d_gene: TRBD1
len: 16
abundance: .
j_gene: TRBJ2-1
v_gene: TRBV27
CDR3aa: CASSFYRTGTNNEQFF
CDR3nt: TGTGCCAGCAGTTTTTACCGGACAGGGACCAACAATGAGCAGTTCTTC

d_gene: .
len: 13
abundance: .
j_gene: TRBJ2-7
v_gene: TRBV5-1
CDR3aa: CASSSSRAHEQYF
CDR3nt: TGCGCCAGCAGCTCTTCACGCGCCCACGAGCAGTACTTC

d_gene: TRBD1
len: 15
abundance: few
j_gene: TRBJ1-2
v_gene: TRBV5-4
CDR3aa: CASSQTGRTGNGYTF
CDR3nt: TGTGCCAGCAGCCAGACCGGAAGGACAGGGAATGGCTACACCTTC

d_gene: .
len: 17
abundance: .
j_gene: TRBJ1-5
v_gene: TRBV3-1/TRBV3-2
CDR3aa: CASSPTRGGQIPQPQHF
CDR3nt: TGTGCCAGCAGCCCCACAAGGGGCGGACAGATCCCTCAGCCCCAGCATTTT

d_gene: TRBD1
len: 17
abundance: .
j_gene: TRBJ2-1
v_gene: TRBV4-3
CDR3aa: CASSQDWGQGAYNEQFF
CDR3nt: TGCGCCAGCAGCCAAGACTGGGGGCAGGGGGCCTACAATGAGCAGTTCTTC

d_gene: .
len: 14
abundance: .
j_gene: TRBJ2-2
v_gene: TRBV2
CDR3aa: CASRPPELSGELFF
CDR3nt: TGTGCCAGCAGGCCCCCGGAGCTTAGCGGGGAGCTGTTTTTT

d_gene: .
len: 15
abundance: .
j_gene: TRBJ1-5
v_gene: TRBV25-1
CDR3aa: CASSPWGDSNQPQHF
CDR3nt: TGTGCCAGCAGCCCGTGGGGGGATAGCAATCAGCCCCAGCATTTT

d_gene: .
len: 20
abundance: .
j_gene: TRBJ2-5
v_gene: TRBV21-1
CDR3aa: CASSPPGGGYRDLGGETQYF
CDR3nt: TGTGCCAGCAGCCCACCCGGTGGGGGCTACCGGGACCTTGGGGGAGAGACCCAGTACTTC

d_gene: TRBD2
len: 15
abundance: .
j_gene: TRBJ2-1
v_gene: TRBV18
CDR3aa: CASSGPGRELDEQFF
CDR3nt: TGTGCCAGCTCCGGCCCGGGGCGGGAGCTCGATGAGCAGTTCTTC

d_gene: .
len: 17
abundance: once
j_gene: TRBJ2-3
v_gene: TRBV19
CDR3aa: CASSTTPIASGTDTQYF
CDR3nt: TGTGCCAGTAGTACTACCCCGATAGCGTCCGGGACAGATACGCAGTATTTT

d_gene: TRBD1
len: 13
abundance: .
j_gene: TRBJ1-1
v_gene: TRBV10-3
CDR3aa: CAISDPRDSRAFF
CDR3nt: TGTGCCATCAGTGACCCGCGGGACAGCCGGGCTTTCTTT

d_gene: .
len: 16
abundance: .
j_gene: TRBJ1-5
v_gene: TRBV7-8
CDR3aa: CASSSSGGRRNQPQHF
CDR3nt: TGTGCCAGCAGCTCTTCCGGGGGGCGGAGGAATCAGCCCCAGCATTTT

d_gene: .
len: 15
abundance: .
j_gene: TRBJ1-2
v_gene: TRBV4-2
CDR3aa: CASSQAQTGGDGYTF
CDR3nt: TGTGCCAGCAGCCAAGCGCAGACGGGGGGTGATGGCTACACCTTC

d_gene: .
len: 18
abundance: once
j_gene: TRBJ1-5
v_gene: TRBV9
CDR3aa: CASSVEAGWAQGNQPQHF
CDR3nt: TGTGCCAGCAGCGTAGAGGCAGGTTGGGCTCAGGGGAATCAGCCCCAGCATTTT

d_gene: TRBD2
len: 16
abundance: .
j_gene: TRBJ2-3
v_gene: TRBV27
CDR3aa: CASSRLAGGPGDTQYF
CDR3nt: TGTGCCAGCAGCAGACTAGCGGGGGGGCCTGGGGATACGCAGTATTTT

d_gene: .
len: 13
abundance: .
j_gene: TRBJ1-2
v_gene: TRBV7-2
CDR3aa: CASSPAGYYGYTF
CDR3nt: TGTGCCAGCAGCCCCGCAGGGTACTATGGCTACACCTTC

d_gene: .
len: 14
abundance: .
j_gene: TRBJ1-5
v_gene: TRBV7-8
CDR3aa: CASSIYTGGQPQHF
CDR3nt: TGTGCCAGCAGCATATACACCGGGGGTCAGCCCCAGCATTTT